This paragraph reports one T cell receptor beta chain. The data stem from a study of cytomegalovirus exposure and HLA in healthy donors. 13 Jbeta primers and 60 Vbeta primers were used for the PCR. Sequencing used immunoSEQ multiplex PCR; TCRdb keeps in-frame clones, though not all of them. Among approximately 100,000 clones listed, 74% were seen once. CDR1 and CDR2 from the germline V gene are MNHNY and SVGAGI (reference sequence). The CDR3 has 13 residues. The V gene lost 0 bases and the J gene lost 9 bases, with 6 bases spanning the gap. This receptor was identified in a human donor in good health. The chain joins TRBV6-6 to TRBJ1-6; D unclear. The specimen sequenced was PBMCs. CDR3 protein: CASSYSYGSPLHF. The CDR3 bases are TGTGCCAGCAGTTACTCGTACGGTTCACCCCTCCACTTT.